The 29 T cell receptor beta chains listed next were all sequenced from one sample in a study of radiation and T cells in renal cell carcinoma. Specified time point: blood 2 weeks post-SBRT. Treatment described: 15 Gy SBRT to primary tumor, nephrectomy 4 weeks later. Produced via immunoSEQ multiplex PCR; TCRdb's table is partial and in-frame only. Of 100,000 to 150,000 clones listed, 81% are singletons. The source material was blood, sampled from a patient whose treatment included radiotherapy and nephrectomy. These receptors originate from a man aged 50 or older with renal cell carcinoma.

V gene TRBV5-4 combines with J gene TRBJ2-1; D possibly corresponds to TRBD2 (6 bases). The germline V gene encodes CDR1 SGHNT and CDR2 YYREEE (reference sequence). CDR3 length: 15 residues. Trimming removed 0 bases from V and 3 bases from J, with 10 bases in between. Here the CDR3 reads CASSLGGGLYNEQFF. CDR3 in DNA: TGTGCCAGCAGCTTGGGAGGAGGGCTCTACAATGAGCAGTTCTTC. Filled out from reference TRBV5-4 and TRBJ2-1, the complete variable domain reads ETGVTQSPTHLIKTRGQQVTLRCSSQSGHNTVSWYQQALGQGPQFIFQYYREEENGRGNFPPRFSGLQFPNYSSELNVNALELDDSALYLCASSLGGGLYNEQFFGPGTRLTVL.

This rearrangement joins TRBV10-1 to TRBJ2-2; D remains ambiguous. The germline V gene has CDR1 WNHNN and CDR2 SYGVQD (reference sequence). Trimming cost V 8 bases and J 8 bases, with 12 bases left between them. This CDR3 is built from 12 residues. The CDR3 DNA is TGCGCCAGCGGGCAACTTGAGGGGGAGCTGTTTTTT. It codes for CASGQLEGELFF.

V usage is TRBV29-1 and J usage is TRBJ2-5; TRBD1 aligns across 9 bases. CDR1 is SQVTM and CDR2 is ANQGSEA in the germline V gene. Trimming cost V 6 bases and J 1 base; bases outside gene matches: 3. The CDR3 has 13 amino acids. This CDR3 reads CSVATGGQETQYF. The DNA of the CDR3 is TGCAGCGTCGCGACAGGGGGCCAAGAGACCCAGTACTTC.

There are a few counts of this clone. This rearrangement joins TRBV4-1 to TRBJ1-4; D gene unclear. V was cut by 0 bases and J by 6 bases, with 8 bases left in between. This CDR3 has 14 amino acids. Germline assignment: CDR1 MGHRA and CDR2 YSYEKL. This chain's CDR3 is CASSQDRPHEKLFF. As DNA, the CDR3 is TGCGCCAGCAGCCAAGATCGGCCCCATGAAAAACTGTTTTTT.

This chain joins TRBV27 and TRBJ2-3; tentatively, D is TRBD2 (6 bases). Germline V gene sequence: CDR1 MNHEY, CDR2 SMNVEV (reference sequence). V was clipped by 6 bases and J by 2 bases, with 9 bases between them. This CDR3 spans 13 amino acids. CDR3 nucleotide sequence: TGTGCCAGCAGACCGGGAGTCACAGATACGCAGTATTTT. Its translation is CASRPGVTDTQYF.

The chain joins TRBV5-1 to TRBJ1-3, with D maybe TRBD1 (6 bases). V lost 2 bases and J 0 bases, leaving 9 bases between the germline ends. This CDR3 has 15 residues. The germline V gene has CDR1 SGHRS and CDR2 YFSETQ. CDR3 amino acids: CASSLGDNSGNTIYF. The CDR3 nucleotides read TGCGCCAGCAGCTTAGGGGACAACTCTGGAAACACCATATATTTT. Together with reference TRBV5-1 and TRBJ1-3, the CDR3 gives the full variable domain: KAGVTQTPRYLIKTRGQQVTLSCSPISGHRSVSWYQQTPGQGLQFLFEYFSETQRNKGNFPGRFSGRQFSNSRSEMNVSTLELGDSALYLCASSLGDNSGNTIYFGEGSWLTVV.

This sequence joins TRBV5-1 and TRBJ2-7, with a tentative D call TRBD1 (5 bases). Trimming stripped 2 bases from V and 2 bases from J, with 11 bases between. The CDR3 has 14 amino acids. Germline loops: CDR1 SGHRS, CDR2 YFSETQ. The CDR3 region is CASSFRQGPYEQYF. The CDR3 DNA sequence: TGCGCCAGCAGCTTTCGGCAGGGTCCCTACGAGCAGTACTTC.

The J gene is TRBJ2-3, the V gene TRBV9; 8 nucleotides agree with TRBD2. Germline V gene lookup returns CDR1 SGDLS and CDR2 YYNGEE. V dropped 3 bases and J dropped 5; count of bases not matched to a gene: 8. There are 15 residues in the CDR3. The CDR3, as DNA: TGTGCCAGCAGCGAAACGGGGGGGATACGAGATACGCAGTATTTT. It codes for CASSETGGIRDTQYF.

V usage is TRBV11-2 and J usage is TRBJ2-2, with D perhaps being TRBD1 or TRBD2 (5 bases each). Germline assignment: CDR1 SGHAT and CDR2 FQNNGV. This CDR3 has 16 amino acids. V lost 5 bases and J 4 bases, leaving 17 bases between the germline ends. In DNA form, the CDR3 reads TGTGCCAGCAGCCCCTTCGCCGGGACGGCCACCGGGGAGCTGTTTTTT. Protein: CASSPFAGTATGELFF.

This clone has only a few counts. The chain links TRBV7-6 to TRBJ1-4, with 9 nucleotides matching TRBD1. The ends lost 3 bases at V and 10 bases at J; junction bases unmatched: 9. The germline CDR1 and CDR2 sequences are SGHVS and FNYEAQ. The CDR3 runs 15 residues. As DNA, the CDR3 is TGTGCCAGCAGCTTGGAGGACAGGGGATACGGAAAACTGTTTTTT. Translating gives CASSLEDRGYGKLFF.

The DNA of the CDR3 is TGTGCCAGCAGTATCTCAGGGGGGAGGAACACTGAAGCTTTCTTT. It specifies CASSISGGRNTEAFF. The V gene is TRBV11-1, the J gene TRBJ1-1, with 7 bases identical to TRBD1. The CDR3 is made up of 15 amino acids. The trim removed 6 bases at V and 1 base at J, leaving 8 bases unmatched. The germline V gene has CDR1 SGHAT and CDR2 FQDESV (reference sequence).

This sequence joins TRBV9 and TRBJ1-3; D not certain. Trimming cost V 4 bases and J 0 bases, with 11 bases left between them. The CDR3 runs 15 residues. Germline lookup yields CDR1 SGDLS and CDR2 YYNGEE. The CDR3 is CASSPRYFSGNTIYF. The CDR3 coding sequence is TGTGCCAGCAGCCCTCGTTACTTCTCTGGAAACACCATATATTTT.

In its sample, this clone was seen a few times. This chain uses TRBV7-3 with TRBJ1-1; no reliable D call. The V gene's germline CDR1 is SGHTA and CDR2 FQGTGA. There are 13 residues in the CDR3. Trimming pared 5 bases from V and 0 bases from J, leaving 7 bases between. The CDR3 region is CASSLAMNTEAFF. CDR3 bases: TGTGCCAGCAGCCTGGCGATGAACACTGAAGCTTTCTTT. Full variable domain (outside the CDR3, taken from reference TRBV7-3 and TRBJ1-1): GAGVSQTPSNKVTEKGKYVELRCDPISGHTALYWYRQSLGQGPEFLIYFQGTGAADDSGLPNDRFFAVRPEGSVSTLKIQRTERGDSAVYLCASSLAMNTEAFFGQGTRLTVV.

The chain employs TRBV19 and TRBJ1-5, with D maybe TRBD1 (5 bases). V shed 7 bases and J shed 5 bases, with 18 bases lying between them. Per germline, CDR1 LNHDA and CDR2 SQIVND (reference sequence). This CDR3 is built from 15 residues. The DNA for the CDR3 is TGTGCCAGTACCTCACTCTGGGGGGATCATCAGCCCCAGCATTTT. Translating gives CASTSLWGDHQPQHF.

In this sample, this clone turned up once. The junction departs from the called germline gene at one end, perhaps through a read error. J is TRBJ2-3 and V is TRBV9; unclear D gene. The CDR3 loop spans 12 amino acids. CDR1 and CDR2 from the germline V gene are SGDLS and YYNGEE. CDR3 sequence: CASSSSIDTQYF. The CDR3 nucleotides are TGTGCCAGCAGCTCCAGCATAGATACGCAGTATTTT.

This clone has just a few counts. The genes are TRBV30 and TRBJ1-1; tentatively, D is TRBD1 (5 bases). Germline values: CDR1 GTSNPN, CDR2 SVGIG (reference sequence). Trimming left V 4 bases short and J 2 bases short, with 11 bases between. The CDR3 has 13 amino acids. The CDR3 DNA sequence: TGTGCCTGGACGGCCCAGGGTAACACTGAAGCTTTCTTT. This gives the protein CAWTAQGNTEAFF. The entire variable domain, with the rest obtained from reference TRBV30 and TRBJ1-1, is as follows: SQTIHQWPATLVQPVGSPLSLECTVEGTSNPNLYWYRQAAGRGLQLLFYSVGIGQISSEVPQNLSASRPQDRQFILSSKKLLLSDSGFYLCAWTAQGNTEAFFGQGTRLTVV.

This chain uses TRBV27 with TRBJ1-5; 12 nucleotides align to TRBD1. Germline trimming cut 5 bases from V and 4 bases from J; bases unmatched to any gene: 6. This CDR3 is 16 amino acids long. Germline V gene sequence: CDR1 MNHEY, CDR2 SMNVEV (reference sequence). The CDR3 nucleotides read TGTGCCAGCAGTGGCCTGGGACAGGGGGCAAATCAGCCCCAGCATTTT. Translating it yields CASSGLGQGANQPQHF.

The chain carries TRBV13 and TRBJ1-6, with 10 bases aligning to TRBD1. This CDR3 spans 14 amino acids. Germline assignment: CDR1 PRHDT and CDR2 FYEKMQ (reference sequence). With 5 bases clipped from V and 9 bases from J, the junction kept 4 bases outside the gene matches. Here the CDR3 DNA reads TGTGCCAGCAGCCGCGGGACAGGGGCTTCACCCCTCCACTTT. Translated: CASSRGTGASPLHF.

The CDR3 nucleotides read TGTGCCAGCAGCTCTTACTCAGGGACACCTTACTCCTACGAGCAGTACTTC. The encoded protein is CASSSYSGTPYSYEQYF. The chain carries TRBV9 and TRBJ2-7; perhaps TRBD1 as D (6 bases). Germline values: CDR1 SGDLS, CDR2 YYNGEE. The CDR3 has 17 residues. Trimming stripped 4 bases from V and 0 bases from J, with 20 bases between.

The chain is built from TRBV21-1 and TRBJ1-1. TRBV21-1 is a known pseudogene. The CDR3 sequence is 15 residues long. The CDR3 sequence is CASSKATGAPIPFYF. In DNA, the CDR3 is TGTGCCAGCAGCAAAGCCACGGGGGCGCCCATACCCTTCTATTTT.

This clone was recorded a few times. Here the CDR3 DNA reads TGCGCCAGCAGCTCCGGGACAGCCTACACTGAAGCTTTCTTT. Protein: CASSSGTAYTEAFF. The chain combines TRBV5-1 with TRBJ1-1, with 7 nucleotides matching TRBD1. J gave up 3 bases and V 3 bases, and 5 bases lay outside the gene matches. The CDR3 runs to 14 residues. Germline V CDR1 and CDR2: SGHRS, YFSETQ.

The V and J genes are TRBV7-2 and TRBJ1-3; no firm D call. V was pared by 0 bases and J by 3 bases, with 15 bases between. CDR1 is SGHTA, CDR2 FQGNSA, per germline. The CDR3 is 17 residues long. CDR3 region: CASSLAPTGFFGNTIYF. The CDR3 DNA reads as TGTGCCAGCAGCTTAGCGCCTACGGGTTTTTTTGGAAACACCATATATTTT.

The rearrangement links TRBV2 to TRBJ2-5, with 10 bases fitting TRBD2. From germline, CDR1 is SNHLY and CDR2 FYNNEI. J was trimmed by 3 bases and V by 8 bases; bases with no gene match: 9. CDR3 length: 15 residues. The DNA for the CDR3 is TGTGCCAGCGACGGGAGGACTAGCGGAAAAGAGACCCAGTACTTC. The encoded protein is CASDGRTSGKETQYF.

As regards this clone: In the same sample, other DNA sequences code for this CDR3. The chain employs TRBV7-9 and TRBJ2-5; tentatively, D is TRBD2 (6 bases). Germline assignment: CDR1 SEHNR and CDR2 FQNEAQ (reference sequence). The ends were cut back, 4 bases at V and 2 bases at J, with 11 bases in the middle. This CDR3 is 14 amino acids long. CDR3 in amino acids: CASSSPSGQETQYF. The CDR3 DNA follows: TGTGCCAGCAGCTCCCCCAGCGGGCAAGAGACCCAGTACTTC.

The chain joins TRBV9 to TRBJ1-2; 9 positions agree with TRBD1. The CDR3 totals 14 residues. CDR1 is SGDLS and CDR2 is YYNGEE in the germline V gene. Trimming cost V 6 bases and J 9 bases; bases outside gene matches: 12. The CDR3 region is CASNPGQGKLSYTF. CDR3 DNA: TGTGCCAGCAACCCGGGACAGGGAAAGTTAAGCTACACCTTC.

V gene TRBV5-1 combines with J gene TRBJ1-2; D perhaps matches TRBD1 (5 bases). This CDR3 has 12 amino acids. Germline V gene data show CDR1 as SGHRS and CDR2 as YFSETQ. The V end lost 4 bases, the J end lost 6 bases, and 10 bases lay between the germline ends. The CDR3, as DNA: TGCGCCAGCAGCCAACAGGAAGATGGCTACACCTTC. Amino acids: CASSQQEDGYTF.

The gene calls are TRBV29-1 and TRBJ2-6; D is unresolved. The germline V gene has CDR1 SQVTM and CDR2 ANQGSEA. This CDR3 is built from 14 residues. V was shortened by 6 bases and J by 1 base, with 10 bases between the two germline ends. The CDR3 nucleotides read TGCAGCGTAGCTAGGGAATCTGGGGCCAACGTCCTGACTTTC. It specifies CSVARESGANVLTF.

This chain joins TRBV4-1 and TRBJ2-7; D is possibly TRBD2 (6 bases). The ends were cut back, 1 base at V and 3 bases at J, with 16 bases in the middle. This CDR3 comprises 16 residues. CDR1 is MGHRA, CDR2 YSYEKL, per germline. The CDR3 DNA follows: TGCGCCAGCAGCCAAGGACAGCGGGCTGTGGGCTACGAGCAGTACTTC. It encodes CASSQGQRAVGYEQYF.

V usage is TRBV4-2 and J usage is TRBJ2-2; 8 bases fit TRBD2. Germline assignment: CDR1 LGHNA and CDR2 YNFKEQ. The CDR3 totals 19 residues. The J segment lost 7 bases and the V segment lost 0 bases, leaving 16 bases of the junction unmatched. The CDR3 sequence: CASSQDTPGTSFFGGELFF. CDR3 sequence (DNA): TGTGCCAGCAGCCAAGACACCCCCGGGACTAGTTTTTTCGGCGGGGAGCTGTTTTTT.